These 8 T cell receptor beta chains were all obtained from the same sample, sequenced in a study of T cell repertoires in cytomegalovirus infection. TCRdb reprocessed the reads with MiXCR, giving one entry per CDR3 protein. The data show some 920,000 distinct CDR3 sequences, about 33% seen once. Antigens of these TCRs are unknown. The material sequenced was cultured CD8+ T cells from PBMCs, taken from culture after CMV antigen stimulation. Source of these receptors: a human donor in good health (CMV status not recorded). Some clones in this sample may be carry-over from other donors' samples.

The chain uses TRBV25-1 and TRBJ1-1; 8 bases agree with TRBD1. Trimming cost V 5 bases and J 4 bases; bases outside gene matches: 6. The length of the CDR3 is 14 residues. Germline CDR1 reads MGHDK; CDR2 reads SYGVNS. CDR3 nucleotides: TGTGCCAGCAGTAGGAACAGGGGGGGCACTGAAGCTTTCTTT. Residues: CASSRNRGGTEAFF.

The CDR3 spells CASSLRQSHQPQHF. For the CDR3, the DNA is TGTGCCAGCAGCTTAAGACAGAGTCATCAGCCCCAGCATTTT. This chain joins TRBV5-6 and TRBJ1-5; D perhaps matches TRBD1 (5 bases). Trimming removed 2 bases at V and 5 bases at J, with 11 bases between. This CDR3 spans 14 amino acids. The germline V gene has CDR1 SGHDT and CDR2 YYEEEE.

This clonotype has only a few counts. The chain recombines TRBV20-1 with TRBJ2-3, with 9 bases aligning to TRBD1. Trimming took 3 bases from V and 4 from J; bases not matched to a gene: 5. The CDR3 length is 14 residues. CDR1 is DFQATT, CDR2 SNEGSKA, per germline (reference sequence). The CDR3 region is CSASWTGDADTQYF. CDR3 DNA sequence: TGCAGTGCTAGTTGGACAGGGGACGCAGATACGCAGTATTTT.

This clonotype was seen more than once but under ten times. The V and J genes are TRBV6-2 or TRBV6-3 and TRBJ2-7, with D uncertain. The V end was cut by 3 bases, the J end by 3 bases, with 6 bases between. Looked up from germline, CDR1 is MNHEY and CDR2 is SVGEGT. The CDR3 has 12 amino acids. CDR3 sequence reads: CASSYIFYEQYF. In DNA form, the CDR3 reads TGTGCCAGCAGTTATATCTTCTACGAGCAGTACTTC.

The table lists this clonotype with a few counts. The chain recombines TRBV4-1 with TRBJ2-4, with 8 bases matching TRBD2. Trimming at V came to 2 bases and at J to 7 bases, leaving 7 bases not matched to a gene. There are 15 residues in the CDR3. Germline V CDR1 and CDR2: MGHRA, YSYEKL. The CDR3 DNA reads TGCGCCAGCAGCCAATCCCGGGGGGGCGTGAACATTCAGTACTTC. The encoded protein is CASSQSRGGVNIQYF.

As for this clonotype: The CDR3 does not end in the conserved phenylalanine or tryptophan, so this is likely a read error. The chain links TRBV6-6 to TRBJ2-5; D tentatively reads TRBD1 or TRBD2 (5 bases each). Trimming took 0 bases from V and 7 from J, leaving 18 bases between them. This CDR3 has 16 residues. Per germline, CDR1 MNHNY and CDR2 SVGAGI (reference sequence). DNA for the CDR3: TGTGCCAGCAGTTACTCGCCGGGACCGCTAGACGGGACCCAGTACTCC. It codes for CASSYSPGPLDGTQYS.

On this clonotype: A much larger clone lies a single base off, so this may be a read error. The chain is built from TRBV7-8 and TRBJ2-7, with D perhaps given as TRBD1 or TRBD2 (5 bases each). CDR3 length equals 11 residues. Germline loops: CDR1 SGHVS, CDR2 FQNEAQ. The CDR3 loop reads CASNLEGTPYV. The CDR3, as DNA: TGTGCCAGCAACTTAGAGGGGACCCCGTACGTC.

The chain employs TRBV19 and TRBJ2-7; 7 bases are shared with TRBD2. J was trimmed by 1 base and V by 5 bases; bases with no gene match: 2. The CDR3 extends over 13 amino acids. Germline values: CDR1 LNHDA, CDR2 SQIVND (reference sequence). In DNA, the CDR3 is TGTGCCAGTAGTCCAGCGGGGTCCTACGAGCAGTACGTC. Its protein is CASSPAGSYEQYV.